The 26 T cell receptor beta chains given below trace back to one sample, sequenced in a study of blood T cell repertoires in COVID-19. Produced via immunoSEQ multiplex PCR; TCRdb's table is partial and in-frame only. Among 100,000 to 150,000 clones listed, approximately 80% were seen once. Sequencing was performed on peripheral blood. The receptors shown here come from a man between 70 and 80 years old with acute or convalescent COVID-19.

This rearrangement joins TRBV19 to TRBJ1-2, with 7 bases aligning to TRBD1. V lost 3 bases, J lost 3 bases, and 4 bases stayed unmatched. Germline V CDR1 and CDR2: LNHDA, SQIVND (reference sequence). The CDR3 has 14 residues. The CDR3 is CASSIRQGYYGYTF. The CDR3 nucleotides read TGTGCCAGTAGTATTCGACAGGGATACTATGGCTACACCTTC.

The chain couples TRBV5-6 to TRBJ1-2; D may be TRBD1 (5 bases). CDR3 length equals 14 residues. Germline V CDR1 and CDR2: SGHDT, YYEEEE. V lost 0 bases and J 8 bases, leaving 14 bases between the germline ends. DNA of the CDR3: TGTGCCAGCAGCTTGGGGACATGGGCCAGAGGCTACACCTTC. It encodes CASSLGTWARGYTF.

This sequence joins TRBV24-1 and TRBJ2-5; D might be TRBD2 (9 bases). The V end was cut by 5 bases, the J end by 5 bases, with 20 bases between. This CDR3 spans 16 amino acids. Germline V gene lookup returns CDR1 KGHDR and CDR2 SFDVKD. The CDR3 DNA sequence: TGTGCCACCAGTGCCCAGGGGGCGGGGGGGGCGGAGACCCAGTACTTC. Translated: CATSAQGAGGAETQYF.

The chain is built from TRBV5-1 and TRBJ1-2, with D unclear. The CDR3 loop spans 14 amino acids. V lost 4 bases and J 7 bases, leaving 17 bases between the germline ends. Germline CDR1 SGHRS, CDR2 YFSETQ. The CDR3 loop is CASSPFDGEGGYTF. The DNA for the CDR3 is TGCGCCAGCAGCCCGTTTGACGGAGAAGGTGGCTACACCTTC.

This clone was recorded only once. The rearrangement joins TRBV5-1 to TRBJ1-2, with D perhaps matching TRBD1 (5 bases). V was shortened by 4 bases and J by 2 bases, with 12 bases between the two germline ends. Germline values: CDR1 SGHRS, CDR2 YFSETQ. The CDR3 sequence is 14 residues long. CDR3 sequence reads: CASSDGGSNYGYTF. The CDR3 nucleotides read TGCGCCAGCAGCGACGGGGGGAGCAACTATGGCTACACCTTC.

This rearrangement joins TRBV2 to TRBJ1-4; D is unresolved. This CDR3 region has 12 residues. Trimming took 6 bases from V and 8 from J, leaving 10 bases between them. Looked up from germline, CDR1 is SNHLY and CDR2 is FYNNEI. Written as DNA, the CDR3 is TGTGCCAGCAGCCTCAACGAGGAAAAACTGTTTTTT. This sequence encodes CASSLNEEKLFF.

V and J are TRBV5-1 and TRBJ2-1; 8 bases are shared with TRBD1. Germline assignment: CDR1 SGHRS and CDR2 YFSETQ. V shed 7 bases and J 0 bases; nucleotides not matched to a gene: 9. The CDR3 is made up of 16 amino acids. CDR3 sequence reads: CASATGATSSYNEQFF. CDR3 nucleotides: TGCGCCAGCGCGACAGGGGCGACGAGCTCCTACAATGAGCAGTTCTTC.

This chain uses TRBV6-5 with TRBJ1-6; D perhaps matches TRBD1 (6 bases). The germline V gene has CDR1 MNHEY and CDR2 SVGAGI. The CDR3 runs to 13 residues. V gave up 7 bases and J gave up 9 bases, with 13 bases separating them. The CDR3 loop is CASTTTGTSPLHF. Written as DNA, the CDR3 is TGTGCCAGCACCACTACAGGGACTTCACCCCTCCACTTT.

The chain carries TRBV7-9 and TRBJ2-2, with 8 bases identical to TRBD2. Germline-derived CDR1 and CDR2 are SEHNR and FQNEAQ (reference sequence). The J segment lost 3 bases and the V segment lost 4 bases, leaving 4 bases of the junction unmatched. The CDR3 is made up of 15 amino acids. CDR3 residues: CASSSRGVDTGELFF. CDR3 DNA sequence: TGTGCCAGCAGCTCGCGGGGGGTAGACACCGGGGAGCTGTTTTTT.

The chain is built from TRBV19 and TRBJ2-1, with TRBD2 identical over 15 bases. Losses at the gene ends were 5 bases for V and 0 bases for J; bases not matched to a gene: 11. Germline V gives CDR1 LNHDA, CDR2 SQIVND (reference sequence). The CDR3 contains 20 residues. The CDR3 bases are TGTGCCAGTAGTTCGGGTGGGACTAGCGGGGGGTCAAGCTCCTACAATGAGCAGTTCTTC. Protein product: CASSSGGTSGGSSSYNEQFF.

This clone was seen a single time. The chain joins TRBV19 to TRBJ1-2; TRBD1 matches at 10 bases. Germline assignment: CDR1 LNHDA and CDR2 SQIVND (reference sequence). The CDR3 runs to 15 residues. The V segment lost 5 bases and the J segment 4 bases; nucleotides outside the gene matches: 7. Here the CDR3 DNA reads TGTGCCAGTAGTCTCCGGACAGGGGGGGGCTATGGCTACACCTTC. Protein product: CASSLRTGGGYGYTF.

The chain uses TRBV28 and TRBJ2-6; the match to TRBD1 covers 8 bases. The V and J ends lost 1 base and 2 bases, in that order; junction bases with no gene match: 10. CDR3 size: 19 residues. In germline, CDR1 is MDHEN, CDR2 SYDVKM. The CDR3 DNA is TGTGCCAGCAGTTTATACGGACAGGGAAGAGGGGCTGGGGCCAACGTCCTGACTTTC. Translated, it gives CASSLYGQGRGAGANVLTF. Supplemented by reference TRBV28 and TRBJ2-6, the full variable domain reads DVKVTQSSRYLVKRTGEKVFLECVQDMDHENMFWYRQDPGLGLRLIYFSYDVKMKEKGDIPEGYSVSREKKERFSLILESASTNQTSMYLCASSLYGQGRGAGANVLTFGAGSRLTVL.

The V gene is TRBV5-4, the J gene TRBJ1-5; D is perhaps TRBD1 (5 bases). The V gene lost 0 bases and the J gene lost 6 bases, with 13 bases spanning the gap. Germline V gene lookup returns CDR1 SGHNT and CDR2 YYREEE (reference sequence). The CDR3 is 15 amino acids. The CDR3 here is CASSLDLGVGQPQHF. The CDR3 DNA follows: TGTGCCAGCAGCTTGGATTTAGGGGTCGGTCAGCCCCAGCATTTT.

The V and J genes are TRBV6-5 and TRBJ1-3; unclear D gene. CDR3 length: 15 amino acids. The V gene's germline CDR1 is MNHEY and CDR2 SVGAGI. With 0 bases removed from V and 0 bases from J, the gap between germline ends came to 6 bases. This chain's CDR3 is CASSYSGFSGNTIYF. CDR3 in DNA: TGTGCCAGCAGTTACTCGGGCTTCTCTGGAAACACCATATATTTT.

This sequence joins TRBV2 and TRBJ2-7; D is unresolved. This CDR3 is built from 13 residues. Germline V gives CDR1 SNHLY, CDR2 FYNNEI. V was cut by 6 bases and J by 3 bases, with 12 bases left in between. The CDR3 reads CASRSGPGYEQYF. CDR3 sequence (DNA): TGTGCCAGCAGGTCTGGGCCCGGCTACGAGCAGTACTTC. Together with reference TRBV2 and TRBJ2-7, the CDR3 gives the full variable domain: EPEVTQTPSHQVTQMGQEVILRCVPISNHLYFYWYRQILGQKVEFLVSFYNNEISEKSEIFDDQFSVERPDGSNFTLKIRSTKLEDSAMYFCASRSGPGYEQYFGPGTRLTVT.

The genes are TRBV6-5 and TRBJ1-2; 9 bases align to TRBD1. The V and J ends lost 3 bases and 6 bases, in that order; junction bases with no gene match: 8. The CDR3 is 15 residues long. Germline loops: CDR1 MNHEY, CDR2 SVGAGI. The CDR3 loop is CASSYKGTGPDGYTF. The CDR3 DNA is TGTGCCAGCAGTTATAAAGGGACAGGGCCGGATGGCTACACCTTC.

The chain links TRBV7-6 to TRBJ2-7; the D gene is possibly TRBD1 (6 bases). Germline V gene data show CDR1 as SGHVS and CDR2 as FNYEAQ. This CDR3 has 15 amino acids. Deletions cut 6 bases from V and 1 base from J, with 16 bases between. The CDR3: CASRLGHHPSYEQYF. DNA for the CDR3: TGTGCCAGCAGATTGGGACACCACCCATCCTACGAGCAGTACTTC.

This rearrangement joins TRBV9 to TRBJ2-4; D gene uncertain. CDR1 is SGDLS, CDR2 YYNGEE, per germline. The CDR3 runs to 11 residues. V lost 4 bases, J lost 9 bases, and 8 bases lay in between. CDR3 DNA sequence: TGTGCCAGCAGCCTACCCGGCATTCAGTACTTC. Its translation is CASSLPGIQYF.

The V gene is TRBV20-1, the J gene TRBJ2-7; 7 positions agree with TRBD1. CDR3 size: 10 residues. With V trimmed by 7 bases and J by 8 bases, 5 bases remained unmatched. Germline V gene sequence: CDR1 DFQATT, CDR2 SNEGSKA (reference sequence). CDR3 sequence: CSGQGVQQYF. In nucleotides, the CDR3 is TGCAGTGGTCAGGGGGTGCAGCAGTACTTC.

J is TRBJ2-3 and V is TRBV5-1; a possible D gene is TRBD1 (7 bases). This CDR3 is 18 amino acids long. With 5 bases removed from V and 8 bases from J, the gap between germline ends came to 30 bases. CDR1 SGHRS and CDR2 YFSETQ come from the germline V gene. CDR3 coding DNA: TGCGCCAGCAGGGTCGGTAGCGGACAGGCGGCGTCCCAAGGTACGCAGTATTTT. It translates to CASRVGSGQAASQGTQYF.

This chain uses TRBV6-6 with TRBJ2-5, with a possible D match to TRBD2 (5 bases). The CDR3 runs to 21 residues. V dropped 5 bases and J dropped 3 bases, with 34 bases sitting between them. CDR1 is MNHNY and CDR2 is SVGAGI in the germline V gene (reference sequence). CDR3 sequence reads: CASSPQREARRGFESEETQYF. The CDR3 DNA reads TGTGCCAGCAGTCCCCAAAGAGAAGCGAGAAGAGGGTTTGAGTCCGAAGAGACCCAGTACTTC.

The chain joins TRBV5-1 to TRBJ2-1; 9 bases fit TRBD1. V shed 4 bases, J shed 7 bases, and the junction held 9 bases outside the gene matches. The CDR3 sequence is 15 residues long. Germline-derived CDR1 and CDR2 are SGHRS and YFSETQ. The CDR3 bases are TGCGCCAGCAGCATAGGGACAGGGCGCGTAAATGAGCAGTTCTTC. Protein: CASSIGTGRVNEQFF.

The chain is built from TRBV15 and TRBJ2-1; 9 nucleotides align to TRBD1. Germline V gene sequence: CDR1 LNHNV, CDR2 YYDKDF (reference sequence). Losses at the gene ends were 5 bases for V and 6 bases for J; bases not matched to a gene: 11. The CDR3 has 16 residues. CDR3 DNA: TGTGCCACCAGCGTCCGGGACAGGGTGGAGGGCAATGAGCAGTTCTTC. It translates to CATSVRDRVEGNEQFF.

The chain uses TRBV29-1 and TRBJ1-2; tentatively, D is TRBD1 (5 bases). The germline CDR1 and CDR2 sequences are SQVTM and ANQGSEA. The CDR3 contains 14 residues. V shed 1 base and J shed 5 bases, with 14 bases lying between them. The CDR3 loop reads CSVEVMGQEYGYTF. The CDR3 coding sequence is TGCAGCGTTGAAGTTATGGGGCAGGAATATGGCTACACCTTC.

The chain recombines TRBV5-1 with TRBJ2-7; TRBD1 agrees at 8 bases. Germline-derived CDR1 and CDR2 are SGHRS and YFSETQ. This CDR3 spans 16 amino acids. V was clipped by 6 bases and J by 0 bases; unmatched bases: 11. The CDR3 here is CASTLQGDRPSYEQYF. In DNA form, the CDR3 reads TGCGCCAGCACCCTGCAGGGGGACAGGCCCTCCTACGAGCAGTACTTC.

V usage is TRBV14 and J usage is TRBJ1-1; D may be TRBD1 (5 bases). CDR3 size: 15 residues. Germline CDR1 and CDR2: SGHDN and FVKESK. Between the trimmed V and J ends, which lost 5 bases and 1 base, there was a span of 14 bases. The CDR3 coding sequence is TGTGCCAGCAGCGCGCAGGGACTGTCGAACACTGAAGCTTTCTTT. Translation gives CASSAQGLSNTEAFF.